This TCR beta chain was profiled in a study of blood T cell repertoires in COVID-19. Turning to the study itself: Researchers got acute and convalescent COVID-19 samples from the United States, Italy and Spain.

How the authors handled the data: Amplification of reference gene primers was used by the study to estimate nucleated cell counts. Repertoires were generated with immunoSEQ multiplex PCR, while TCRdb's copy carries only in-frame clones and drops some. The V and J calls and the clone size are those of that table, but D and trimming were determined from the DNA. The repertoire has about 160,000 clones, 80% to 90% of them found once; the top ten carry about 9.4%. Seattle patient enrollment occurred during active infection, with longitudinal follow-up thereafter. Material: peripheral blood. This TCR came from a woman aged 70-85 years with COVID-19, enrolled during active disease.

As DNA, the CDR3 is TGCGCCAGCAGCTTGACGGCAGGGGGCCCAGCTAACTATGGCTACACCTTC. Amino acids: CASSLTAGGPANYGYTF. The rearrangement joins TRBV5-1 to TRBJ1-2; TRBD1 matches at 8 bases. V shed 1 base, J shed 0 bases, and the junction held 8 bases outside the gene matches. CDR1 is SGHRS, CDR2 YFSETQ, per germline. The CDR3 is 17 amino acids.